The rows below give T cell receptor beta chains drawn from one sample of a study of cytomegalovirus exposure and HLA in healthy donors. TCRdb's table, derived via immunoSEQ multiplex PCR, lists solely in-frame clones and lacks some. The data hold 140,000 or so clones, with 65% to 80% observed a single time. Input material: PBMCs. The receptor set was obtained from a woman aged 25 to 39 in good health and CMV-seronegative. Both conserved end residues are part of each CDR3. D genes are given only for firm matches. Clone size is given for some rows only: seen once, a few or many times, or a class if the clone is expanded.

>14|-|TRBV27|TRBJ2-3|-
TGTGCCAGCAGTTTCCAGGGATCCAGAGATACGCAGTATTTT
CASSFQGSRDTQYF
>14|-|TRBV28|TRBJ2-5|once
TGTGCCAGCAGCCTACAGGGTAATTTAGAGACCCAGTACTTC
CASSLQGNLETQYF
>12|-|TRBV18|TRBJ1-6|-
TGTGCCAGCTCACCACCGGGGGGACCCCTCCACTTT
CASSPPGGPLHF
>14|TRBD1|TRBV28|TRBJ2-7|-
TGTGCCAGCAGTGGCCGGGACAGGGGTTACGAGCAGTACTTC
CASSGRDRGYEQYF
>15|-|TRBV6-1|TRBJ2-2|-
TGTGCCAGCACCAGGATTAGGGGATTCGGCGGGGAGCTGTTTTTT
CASTRIRGFGGELFF
>15|-|TRBV11-2|TRBJ2-5|few
TGTGCCAGCAGCCCCCTCACGGGGGATCAAGAGACCCAGTACTTC
CASSPLTGDQETQYF
>18|TRBD1|TRBV11-3|TRBJ2-2|few
TGTGCCAGCAGCTTGTCGCTCTGGGACAGGAAGAACACCGGGGAGCTGTTTTTT
CASSLSLWDRKNTGELFF
>16|-|TRBV7-8|TRBJ2-1|-
TGTGCCAGCAGCTTATGGAGCGCCAGCTCCTACAATGAGCAGTTCTTC
CASSLWSASSYNEQFF
>14|-|TRBV5-1|TRBJ1-2|-
TGCGCCAGCAGCTCCTGGGGCGACGACTATGGCTACACCTTC
CASSSWGDDYGYTF
>14|-|TRBV11-2|TRBJ1-1|few
TGTGCCAGCAGCTTAGAAAGGAAAACAGGGCGGGCTTTCTTT
CASSLERKTGRAFF
>14|-|TRBV19|TRBJ2-3|-
TGTGCCAGTAGTATAGGAGGGGCGGGGGATACGCAGTATTTT
CASSIGGAGDTQYF
>16|-|TRBV4-2|TRBJ2-3|-
TGTGCCAGCAGCCAAGAACTAGGACGAGGAACAGATACGCAGTATTTT
CASSQELGRGTDTQYF
>13|-|TRBV5-5|TRBJ2-2|-
TGTGCCAGCAGCTACTCGAACACCGGGGAGCTGTTTTTT
CASSYSNTGELFF
>15|-|TRBV5-1|TRBJ2-3|-
TGCGCCAGCAGCTTGTCAGTCCCAGCGGGAGATACGCAGTATTTT
CASSLSVPAGDTQYF
>14|-|TRBV19|TRBJ1-1|-
TGTGCCAGTAGCCCATACTACATGAACACTGAAGCTTTCTTT
CASSPYYMNTEAFF
>13|-|TRBV5-4|TRBJ1-1|-
TGTGCCAGCCTCGGGGAGTTGAACACTGAAGCTTTCTTT
CASLGELNTEAFF
>14|-|TRBV6-1|TRBJ1-1|-
TGTGCCAGCAGTGAATGGGGGGGGGACACTGAAGCTTTCTTT
CASSEWGGDTEAFF
>17|-|TRBV19|TRBJ1-2|-
TGTGCCACCACCATACAGGGTCCAGAAGGGTTGTACTATGGCTACACCTTC
CATTIQGPEGLYYGYTF
>14|TRBD1|TRBV19|TRBJ1-4|-
TGTGCCAGTGGGGACAGGGGGCCTTGGGAAAAACTGTTTTTT
CASGDRGPWEKLFF
>15|TRBD1|TRBV19|TRBJ1-5|few
TGTGCCAGTAATGCGGCAGACAGGGGGCTTCAGCCCCAGCATTTT
CASNAADRGLQPQHF
>15|-|TRBV29-1|TRBJ2-1|-
TGCAGCGTTGTTGCTGGGGGCTGGCTAGGCAATGAGCAGTTCTTC
CSVVAGGWLGNEQFF
>13|-|TRBV28|TRBJ1-2|-
TGTGCCAGCAGTTTCTCCTCGAGGGGGGGCTACACCTTC
CASSFSSRGGYTF
>14|-|TRBV7-2|TRBJ1-2|-
TGTGCCAGCACTCAGCGTTTCGGAAACTATGGCTACACCTTC
CASTQRFGNYGYTF
>15|-|TRBV5-1|TRBJ2-2|-
TGCGCCAGCAGCTTAGATCGAAGGGAGGCCGGAGAGCTGTTTTTT
CASSLDRREAGELFF
>15|-|TRBV10-3|TRBJ2-6|-
TGTGCCATCAGTGGGGGCACCTCTGGGGCCAACGTCCTGACTTTC
CAISGGTSGANVLTF
>11|-|TRBV19|TRBJ2-7|-
TGTGCCAGCTCAAGGGGTTACGAGCAGTACTTC
CASSRGYEQYF
>15|-|TRBV5-5|TRBJ1-1|-
TGTGCCAGCAGCTTGGTGCCGGGAGCGAACACTGAAGCTTTCTTT
CASSLVPGANTEAFF
>14|TRBD2|TRBV10-2|TRBJ2-3|-
TGCGCCAGCTCCTCACTAGCGGGCACAGATACGCAGTATTTT
CASSSLAGTDTQYF
>14|TRBD1|TRBV6-5|TRBJ1-1|-
TGTGCCAGCAGTTACGACAGGGTGAACTCTGAAGCTTTCTTT
CASSYDRVNSEAFF
>18|TRBD2|TRBV11-3|TRBJ2-3|-
TGTGCCAGCAGCCCCAGACTAGCGGGGGGTCCTAGCACAGATACGCAGTATTTT
CASSPRLAGGPSTDTQYF
>12|-|TRBV29-1|TRBJ2-3|few
TGCAGCGTCTCACAGGGCTCAGATACGCAGTATTTT
CSVSQGSDTQYF
>14|TRBD2|TRBV19|TRBJ2-3|few
TGTGCCAGTACCCTAGCGGGAGGAAGATATACGCAGTATTTT
CASTLAGGRYTQYF
>14|-|TRBV10-1|TRBJ2-3|-
TGCGCCAGCAGTGACTGGAGAAACACAGATACGCAGTATTTT
CASSDWRNTDTQYF
>15|-|TRBV7-9|TRBJ1-3|-
TGTGCCAGCAGCGACAGGAGCAGCTCTGGAAACACCATATATTTT
CASSDRSSSGNTIYF
>14|-|TRBV6-1|TRBJ1-5|-
TGTGCCAGCAGTGATGACGGGTCTCGTCAGCCCCAGCATTTT
CASSDDGSRQPQHF
>16|-|TRBV4-2|TRBJ1-3|-
TGTGCCAGCAGCCAAGATTCGGGAGGTATAGGAAACACCATATATTTT
CASSQDSGGIGNTIYF
>15|-|TRBV7-9|TRBJ2-1|-
TGTGCCAGCAGCTTAGGAGCGGGCTCCTACAATGAGCAGTTCTTC
CASSLGAGSYNEQFF
>15|-|TRBV7-3|TRBJ2-6|-
TGTGCCAGCAGCTTGGGAGGCTCTGGGGCCAACGTCCTGACTTTC
CASSLGGSGANVLTF
>14|-|TRBV2|TRBJ2-1|-
TGTGCCAGCAGTGGGGGGGAGGCCTACAATGAGCAGTTCTTC
CASSGGEAYNEQFF
>13|-|TRBV29-1|TRBJ1-4|-
TGCAGCGTGCGTAGACAGGTTAATGAAAAACTGTTTTTT
CSVRRQVNEKLFF
>15|TRBD1|TRBV28|TRBJ1-1|-
TGTGCCAGCAGTTCCCCGGGACAGGGTAACACTGAAGCTTTCTTT
CASSSPGQGNTEAFF
>16|TRBD2|TRBV27|TRBJ2-5|-
TGTGCCAGCAAACGGCTAGCGGGAGGGAGCCAAGAGACCCAGTACTTC
CASKRLAGGSQETQYF
>14|-|TRBV5-1|TRBJ2-7|-
TGCGCCAGCAGCTTATACGGTGTAACCTACGAGCAGTACTTC
CASSLYGVTYEQYF
>15|-|TRBV6-1|TRBJ2-1|-
TGTGCCAGCAGTGAAGGTACCACTGAGGGCTATGAGCAGTTCTTC
CASSEGTTEGYEQFF
>12|-|TRBV11-2|TRBJ2-1|few
TGTGCCAGCAGCCCCGTAATCTCTGAGCAGTTCTTC
CASSPVISEQFF
>15|-|TRBV19|TRBJ1-6|few
TGTGCCAGTAGTCCCGCGGGGCACTCCGCTTCACCCCTCCACTTT
CASSPAGHSASPLHF
>18|TRBD2|TRBV28|TRBJ2-3|-
TGTGCCAGCAGTTTAGAGTGGGGACTAGCGGGTAGCACAGATACGCAGTATTTT
CASSLEWGLAGSTDTQYF
>15|TRBD2|TRBV9|TRBJ2-2|-
TGTGCCAGCAGCGCCAGAGGCGGGAGCAGCGGGGAGCTGTTTTTT
CASSARGGSSGELFF
>17|-|TRBV28|TRBJ1-3|-
TGTGCCAGCAGTTTACAAAGGGGGGGAACAGCTGGAAACACCATATATTTT
CASSLQRGGTAGNTIYF
>16|TRBD1|TRBV7-9|TRBJ2-1|-
TGTGCCAGCAGCTTAGCTGGCGACAGGGGGTCCAATGAGCAGTTCTTC
CASSLAGDRGSNEQFF
>15|TRBD1|TRBV19|TRBJ2-3|-
TGTGCCAGTACCCTGGGACAGGCGAGCACAGATACGCAGTATTTT
CASTLGQASTDTQYF
>15|TRBD1|TRBV27|TRBJ1-5|-
TGTGCCAGCAGCCGCACAGGGGGTTGGAATCAGCCCCAGCATTTT
CASSRTGGWNQPQHF